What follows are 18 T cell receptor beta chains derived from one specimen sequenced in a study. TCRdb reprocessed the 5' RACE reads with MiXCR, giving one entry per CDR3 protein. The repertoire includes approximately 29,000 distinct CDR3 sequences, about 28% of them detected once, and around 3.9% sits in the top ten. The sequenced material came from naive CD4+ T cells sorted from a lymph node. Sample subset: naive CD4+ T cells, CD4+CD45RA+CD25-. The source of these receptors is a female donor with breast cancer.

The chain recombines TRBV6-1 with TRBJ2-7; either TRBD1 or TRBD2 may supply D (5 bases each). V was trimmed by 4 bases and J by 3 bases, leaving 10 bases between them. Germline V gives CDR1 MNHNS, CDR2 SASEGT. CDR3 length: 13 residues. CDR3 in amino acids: CASSGSGGYEQYF. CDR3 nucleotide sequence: TGTGCCAGCAGTGGATCTGGGGGCTACGAGCAGTACTTC.

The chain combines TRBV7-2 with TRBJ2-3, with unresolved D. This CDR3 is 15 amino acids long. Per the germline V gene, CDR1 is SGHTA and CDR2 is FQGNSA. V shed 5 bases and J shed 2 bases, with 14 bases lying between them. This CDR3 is CASSGRGRYTDTQYF. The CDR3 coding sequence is TGTGCCAGCAGCGGTCGAGGACGGTACACAGATACGCAGTATTTT.

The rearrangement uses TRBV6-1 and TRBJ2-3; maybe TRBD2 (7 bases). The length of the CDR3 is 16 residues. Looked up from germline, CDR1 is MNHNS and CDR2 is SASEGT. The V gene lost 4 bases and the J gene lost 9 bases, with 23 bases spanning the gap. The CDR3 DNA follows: TGTGCCAGCAGTGCTTTTAGAGGGGGAGGGCCCCCCACGCAGTATTTT. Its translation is CASSAFRGGGPPTQYF.

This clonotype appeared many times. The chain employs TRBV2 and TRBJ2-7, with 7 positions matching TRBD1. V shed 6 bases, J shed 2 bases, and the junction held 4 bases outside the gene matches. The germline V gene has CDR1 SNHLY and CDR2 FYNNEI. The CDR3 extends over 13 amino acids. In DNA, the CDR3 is TGTGCCAGCAGACCGGGACAGACCTACGAGCAGTACTTC. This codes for CASRPGQTYEQYF.

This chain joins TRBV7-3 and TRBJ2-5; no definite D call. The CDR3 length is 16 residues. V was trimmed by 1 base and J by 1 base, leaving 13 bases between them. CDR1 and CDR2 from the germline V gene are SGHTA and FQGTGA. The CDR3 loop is CASSLSLDLTQETQYF. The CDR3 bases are TGTGCCAGCAGCTTAAGCTTGGACCTAACCCAAGAGACCCAGTACTTC.

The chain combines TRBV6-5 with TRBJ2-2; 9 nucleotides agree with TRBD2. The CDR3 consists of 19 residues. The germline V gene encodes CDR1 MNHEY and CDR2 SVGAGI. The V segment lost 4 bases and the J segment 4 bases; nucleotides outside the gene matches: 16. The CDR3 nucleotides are TGTGCCAGCAGTTTCCAGCTAGCGGGGAGGGGGTCTGGCACCGGGGAGCTGTTTTTT. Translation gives CASSFQLAGRGSGTGELFF.

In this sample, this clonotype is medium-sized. CDR3 coding DNA: TGCGCCAGCAGCTCGGACGGTAACCCCTTACTGTTTTTT. Protein: CASSSDGNPLLFF. The chain combines TRBV5-1 with TRBJ1-4, with no clear D. Trimming left V 3 bases short and J 13 bases short, with 16 bases between. The CDR3 consists of 13 residues. CDR1 and CDR2 from the germline V gene are SGHRS and YFSETQ.

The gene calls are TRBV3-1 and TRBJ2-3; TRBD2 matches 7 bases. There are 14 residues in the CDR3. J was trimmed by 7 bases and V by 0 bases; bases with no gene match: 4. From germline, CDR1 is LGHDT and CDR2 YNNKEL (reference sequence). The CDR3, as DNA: TGTGCCAGCAGCCAAGATGGGGGGGTTCATACGCAGTATTTT. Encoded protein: CASSQDGGVHTQYF.

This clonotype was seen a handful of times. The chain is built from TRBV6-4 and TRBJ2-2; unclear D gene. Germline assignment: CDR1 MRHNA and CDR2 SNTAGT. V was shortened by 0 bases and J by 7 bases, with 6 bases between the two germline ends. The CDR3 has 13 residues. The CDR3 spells CASSDSNYGELFF. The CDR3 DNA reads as TGTGCCAGCAGTGACTCGAATTACGGGGAGCTGTTTTTT.

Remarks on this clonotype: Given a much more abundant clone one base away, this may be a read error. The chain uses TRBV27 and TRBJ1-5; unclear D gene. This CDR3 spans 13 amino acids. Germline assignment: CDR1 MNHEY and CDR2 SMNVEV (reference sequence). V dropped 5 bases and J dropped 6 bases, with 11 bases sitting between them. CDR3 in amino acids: CASSLVGSQPQHF. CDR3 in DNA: TGTGCCAGCAGTCTCGTGGGGAGTCAGCCCCAGCATTTT.

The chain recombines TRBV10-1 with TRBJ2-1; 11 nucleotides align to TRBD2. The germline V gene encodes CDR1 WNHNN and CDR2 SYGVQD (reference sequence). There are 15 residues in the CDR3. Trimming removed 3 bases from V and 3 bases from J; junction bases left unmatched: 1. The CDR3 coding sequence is TGCGCCAGCAGTGACCTAGCGGGGGGCTACAATGAGCAGTTCTTC. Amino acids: CASSDLAGGYNEQFF.

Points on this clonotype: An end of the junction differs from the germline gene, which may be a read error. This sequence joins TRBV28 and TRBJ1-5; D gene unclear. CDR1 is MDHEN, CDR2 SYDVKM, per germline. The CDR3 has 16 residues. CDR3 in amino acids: CASSFPDKHPNQPQRF. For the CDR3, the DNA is TGTGCCAGCAGTTTCCCCGACAAGCATCCTAATCAGCCCCAGCGTTTT. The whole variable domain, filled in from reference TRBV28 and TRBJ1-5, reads DVKVTQSSRYLVKRTGEKVFLECVQDMDHENMFWYRQDPGLGLRLIYFSYDVKMKEKGDIPEGYSVSREKKERFSLILESASTNQTSMYLCASSFPDKHPNQPQRFGDGTRLSIL.

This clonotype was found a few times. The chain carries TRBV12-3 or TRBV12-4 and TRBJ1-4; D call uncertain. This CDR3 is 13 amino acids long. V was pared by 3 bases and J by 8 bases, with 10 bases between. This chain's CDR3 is CASSFGRREKLFF. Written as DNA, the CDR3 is TGTGCCAGCAGTTTTGGCAGACGGGAAAAACTGTTTTTT.

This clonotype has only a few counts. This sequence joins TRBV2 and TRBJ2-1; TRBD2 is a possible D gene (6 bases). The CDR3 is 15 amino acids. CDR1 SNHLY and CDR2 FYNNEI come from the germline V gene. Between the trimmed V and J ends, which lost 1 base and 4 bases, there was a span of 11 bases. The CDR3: CASSEESGAYNEQFF. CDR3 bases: TGTGCCAGCAGTGAAGAGTCGGGAGCTTACAATGAGCAGTTCTTC.

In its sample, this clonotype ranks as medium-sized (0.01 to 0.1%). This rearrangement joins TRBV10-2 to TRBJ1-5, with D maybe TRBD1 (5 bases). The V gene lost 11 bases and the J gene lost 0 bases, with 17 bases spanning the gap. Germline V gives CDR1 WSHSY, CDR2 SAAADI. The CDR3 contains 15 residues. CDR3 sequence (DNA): TGCGCCGCAGCAGGAGGGGCGCGTAGCAATCAGCCCCAGCATTTT. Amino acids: CAAAGGARSNQPQHF.

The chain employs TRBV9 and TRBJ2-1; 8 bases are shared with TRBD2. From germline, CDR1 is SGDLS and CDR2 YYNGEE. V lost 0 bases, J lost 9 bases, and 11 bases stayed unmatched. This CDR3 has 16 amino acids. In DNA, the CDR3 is TGTGCCAGCAGCGTAGAGCCGGGACTAGAAGGGAGTGAGCAGTTCTTC. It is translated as CASSVEPGLEGSEQFF.

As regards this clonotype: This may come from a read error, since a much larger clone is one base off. DNA for the CDR3: TGTGCCAGCGGCCAAGATTCGGGACTGATGGGGAATGAGCAGTTCTTC. It translates to CASGQDSGLMGNEQFF. V and J are TRBV4-2 and TRBJ2-1; tentative D call: TRBD2 (6 bases). The V gene's germline CDR1 is LGHNA and CDR2 YNFKEQ. The CDR3 is 16 amino acids.

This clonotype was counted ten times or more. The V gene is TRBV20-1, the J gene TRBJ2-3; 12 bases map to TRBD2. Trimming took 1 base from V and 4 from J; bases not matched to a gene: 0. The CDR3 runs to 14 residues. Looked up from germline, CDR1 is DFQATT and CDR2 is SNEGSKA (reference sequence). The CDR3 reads CSARASGRADTQYF. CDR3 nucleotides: TGCAGTGCTAGAGCTAGCGGGAGGGCAGATACGCAGTATTTT.